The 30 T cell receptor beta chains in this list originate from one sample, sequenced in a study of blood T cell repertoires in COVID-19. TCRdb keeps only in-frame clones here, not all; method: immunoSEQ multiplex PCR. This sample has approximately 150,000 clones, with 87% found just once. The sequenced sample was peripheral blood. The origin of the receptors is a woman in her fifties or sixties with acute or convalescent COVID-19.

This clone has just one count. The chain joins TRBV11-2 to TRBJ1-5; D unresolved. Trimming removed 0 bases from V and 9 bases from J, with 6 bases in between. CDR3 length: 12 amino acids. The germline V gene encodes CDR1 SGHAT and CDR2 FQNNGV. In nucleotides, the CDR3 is TGTGCCAGCAGCTTAGACACCGGGCCCCAGCATTTT. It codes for CASSLDTGPQHF.

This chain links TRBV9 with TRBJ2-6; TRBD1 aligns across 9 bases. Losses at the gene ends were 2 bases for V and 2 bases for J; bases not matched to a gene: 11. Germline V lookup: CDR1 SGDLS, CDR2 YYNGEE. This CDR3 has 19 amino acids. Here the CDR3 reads CASSVIRDRAFPGANVLTF. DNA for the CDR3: TGTGCCAGCAGCGTTATCAGGGACAGGGCCTTCCCTGGGGCCAACGTCCTGACTTTC. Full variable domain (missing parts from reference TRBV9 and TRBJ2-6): DSGVTQTPKHLITATGQRVTLRCSPRSGDLSVYWYQQSLDQGLQFLIQYYNGEERAKGNILERFSAQQFPDLHSELNLSSLELGDSALYFCASSVIRDRAFPGANVLTFGAGSRLTVL.

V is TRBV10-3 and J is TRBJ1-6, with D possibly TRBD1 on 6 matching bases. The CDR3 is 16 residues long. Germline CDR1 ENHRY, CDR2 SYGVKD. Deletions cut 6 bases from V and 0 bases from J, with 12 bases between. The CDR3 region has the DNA TGTGCCATCAGGGACAGTCAGAGCTCCTATAATTCACCCCTCCACTTT. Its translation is CAIRDSQSSYNSPLHF.

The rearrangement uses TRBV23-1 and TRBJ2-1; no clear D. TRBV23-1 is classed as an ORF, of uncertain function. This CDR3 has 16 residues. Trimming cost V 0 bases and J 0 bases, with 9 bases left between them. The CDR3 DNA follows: TGCGCCAGCAGTCAATCGCGAAGGAGCTCCTACAATGAGCAGTTCTTC. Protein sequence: CASSQSRRSSYNEQFF.

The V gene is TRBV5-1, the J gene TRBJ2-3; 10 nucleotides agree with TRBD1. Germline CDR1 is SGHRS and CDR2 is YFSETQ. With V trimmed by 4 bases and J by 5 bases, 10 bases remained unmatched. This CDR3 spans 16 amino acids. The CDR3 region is CASSLQGQGMGDTQYF. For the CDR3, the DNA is TGCGCCAGCAGCCTGCAGGGACAGGGGATGGGAGATACGCAGTATTTT.

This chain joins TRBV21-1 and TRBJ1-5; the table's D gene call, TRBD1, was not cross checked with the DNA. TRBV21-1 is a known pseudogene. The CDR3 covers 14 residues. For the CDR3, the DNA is TGTGCCAGCAGCAACACAGAAGACAATCAGCCCCAGCATTTT. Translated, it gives CASSNTEDNQPQHF.

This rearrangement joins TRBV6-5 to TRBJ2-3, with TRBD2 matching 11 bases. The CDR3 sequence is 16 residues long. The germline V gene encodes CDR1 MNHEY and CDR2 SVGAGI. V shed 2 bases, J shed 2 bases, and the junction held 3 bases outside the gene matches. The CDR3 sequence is CASSYASGGFTDTQYF. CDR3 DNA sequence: TGTGCCAGCAGTTACGCTAGCGGGGGGTTCACAGATACGCAGTATTTT.

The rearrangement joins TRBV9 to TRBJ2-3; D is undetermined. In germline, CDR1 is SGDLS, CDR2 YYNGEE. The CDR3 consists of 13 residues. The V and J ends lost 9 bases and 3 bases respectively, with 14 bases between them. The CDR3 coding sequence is TGTGCCACCGCCCCAGGCGAAACAGATACGCAGTATTTT. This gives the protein CATAPGETDTQYF.

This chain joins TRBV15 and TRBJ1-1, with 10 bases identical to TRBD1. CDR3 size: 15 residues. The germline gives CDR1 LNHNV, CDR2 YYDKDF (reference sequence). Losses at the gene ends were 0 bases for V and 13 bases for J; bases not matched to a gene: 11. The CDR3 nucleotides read TGTGCCACCAGCAGAGATGGGGGGACAGGGGCAAGGGTTTTCTTT. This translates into CATSRDGGTGARVFF.

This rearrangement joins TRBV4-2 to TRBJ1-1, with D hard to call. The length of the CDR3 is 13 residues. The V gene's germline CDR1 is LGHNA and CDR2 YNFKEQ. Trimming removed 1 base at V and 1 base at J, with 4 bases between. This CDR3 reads CASSQVSNTEAFF. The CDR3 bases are TGTGCCAGCAGCCAAGTCTCGAACACTGAAGCTTTCTTT.

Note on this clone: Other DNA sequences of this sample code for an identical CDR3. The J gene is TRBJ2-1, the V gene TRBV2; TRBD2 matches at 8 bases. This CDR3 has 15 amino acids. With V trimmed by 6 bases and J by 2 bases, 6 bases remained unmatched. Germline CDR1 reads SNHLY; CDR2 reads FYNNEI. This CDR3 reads CASSRTSGTYNEQFF. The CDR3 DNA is TGTGCCAGCAGCCGAACTAGCGGTACCTACAATGAGCAGTTCTTC.

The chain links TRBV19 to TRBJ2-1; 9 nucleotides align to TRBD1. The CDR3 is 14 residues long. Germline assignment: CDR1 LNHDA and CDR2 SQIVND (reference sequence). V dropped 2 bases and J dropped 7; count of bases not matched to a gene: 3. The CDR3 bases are TGTGCCAGTAGTATAAGGACAGGGGTGAATGAGCAGTTCTTC. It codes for CASSIRTGVNEQFF.

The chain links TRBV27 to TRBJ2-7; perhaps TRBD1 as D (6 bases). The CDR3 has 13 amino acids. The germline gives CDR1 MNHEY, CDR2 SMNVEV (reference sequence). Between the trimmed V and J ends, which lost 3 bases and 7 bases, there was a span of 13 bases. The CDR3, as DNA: TGTGCCAGCAGTTTGACAGGATTCGGGGAGCAGTACTTC. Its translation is CASSLTGFGEQYF.

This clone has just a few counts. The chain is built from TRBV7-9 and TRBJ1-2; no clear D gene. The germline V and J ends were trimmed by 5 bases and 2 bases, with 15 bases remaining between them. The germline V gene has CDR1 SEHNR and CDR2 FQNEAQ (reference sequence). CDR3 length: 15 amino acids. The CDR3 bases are TGTGCCAGCAGCCTAATTGGGGAGGGAAACTATGGCTACACCTTC. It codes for CASSLIGEGNYGYTF.

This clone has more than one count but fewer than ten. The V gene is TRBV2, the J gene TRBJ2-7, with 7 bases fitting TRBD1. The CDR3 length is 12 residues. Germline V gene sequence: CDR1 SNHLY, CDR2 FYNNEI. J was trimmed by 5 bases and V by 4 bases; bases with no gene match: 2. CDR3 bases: TGTGCCAGCAGTGGACAGGGCCACGAGCAGTACTTC. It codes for CASSGQGHEQYF.

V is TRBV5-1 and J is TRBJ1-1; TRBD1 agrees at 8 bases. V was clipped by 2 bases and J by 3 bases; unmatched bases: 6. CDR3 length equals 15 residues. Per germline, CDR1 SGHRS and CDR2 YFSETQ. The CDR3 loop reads CASSFRGLKYTEAFF. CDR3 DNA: TGCGCCAGCAGCTTCAGGGGGCTAAAGTACACTGAAGCTTTCTTT.

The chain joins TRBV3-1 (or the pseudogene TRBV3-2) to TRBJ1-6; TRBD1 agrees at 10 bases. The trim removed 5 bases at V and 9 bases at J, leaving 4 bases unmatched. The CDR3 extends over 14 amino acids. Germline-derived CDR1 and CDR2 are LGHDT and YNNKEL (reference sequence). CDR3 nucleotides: TGTGCCAGCAGCGGAAGGGACAGGGGTTCACCCCTCCACTTT. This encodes CASSGRDRGSPLHF.

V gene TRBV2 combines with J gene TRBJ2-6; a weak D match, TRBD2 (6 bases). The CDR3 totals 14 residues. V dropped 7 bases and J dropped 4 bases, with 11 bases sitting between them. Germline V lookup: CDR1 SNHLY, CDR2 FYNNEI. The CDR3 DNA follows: TGTGCCAGCAAGGAGGGTACAGGGGCCAACGTCCTGACTTTC. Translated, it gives CASKEGTGANVLTF.

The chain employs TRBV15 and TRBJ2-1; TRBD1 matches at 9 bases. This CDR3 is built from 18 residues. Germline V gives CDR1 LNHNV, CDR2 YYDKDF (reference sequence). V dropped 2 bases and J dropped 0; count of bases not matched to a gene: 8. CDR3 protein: CATSRFAGTGSSYNEQFF. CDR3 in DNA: TGTGCCACCAGCAGATTCGCCGGGACAGGGAGCTCCTACAATGAGCAGTTCTTC. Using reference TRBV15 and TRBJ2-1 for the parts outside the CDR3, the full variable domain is DAMVIQNPRYQVTQFGKPVTLSCSQTLNHNVMYWYQQKSSQAPKLLFHYYDKDFNNEADTPDNFQSRRPNTSFCFLDIRSPGLGDTAMYLCATSRFAGTGSSYNEQFFGPGTRLTVL.

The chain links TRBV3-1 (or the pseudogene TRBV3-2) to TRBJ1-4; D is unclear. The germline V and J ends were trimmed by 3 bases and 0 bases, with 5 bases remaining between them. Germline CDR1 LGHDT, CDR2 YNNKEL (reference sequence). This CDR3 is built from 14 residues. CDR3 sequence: CASSQAATNEKLFF. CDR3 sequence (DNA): TGTGCCAGCAGCCAGGCCGCAACTAATGAAAAACTGTTTTTT.

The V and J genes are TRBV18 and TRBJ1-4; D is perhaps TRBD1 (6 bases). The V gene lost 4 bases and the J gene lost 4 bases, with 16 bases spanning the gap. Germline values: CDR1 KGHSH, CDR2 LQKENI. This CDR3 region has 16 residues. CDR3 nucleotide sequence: TGTGCCAGCTCACGGGGACCAGGGGACCTTAATGAAAAACTGTTTTTT. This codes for CASSRGPGDLNEKLFF.

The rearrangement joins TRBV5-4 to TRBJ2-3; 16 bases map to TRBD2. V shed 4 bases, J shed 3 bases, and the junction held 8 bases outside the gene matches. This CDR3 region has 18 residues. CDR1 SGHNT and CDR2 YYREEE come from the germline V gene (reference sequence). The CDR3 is CASSGGLAGGPGTDTQYF. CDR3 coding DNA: TGTGCCAGCAGCGGGGGACTAGCGGGAGGGCCGGGTACAGATACGCAGTATTTT.

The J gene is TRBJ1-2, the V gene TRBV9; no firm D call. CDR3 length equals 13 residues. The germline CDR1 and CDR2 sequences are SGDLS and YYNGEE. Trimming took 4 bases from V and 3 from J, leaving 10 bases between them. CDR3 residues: CASSPGPDYGYTF. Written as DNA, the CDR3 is TGTGCCAGCAGCCCTGGGCCCGACTATGGCTACACCTTC.

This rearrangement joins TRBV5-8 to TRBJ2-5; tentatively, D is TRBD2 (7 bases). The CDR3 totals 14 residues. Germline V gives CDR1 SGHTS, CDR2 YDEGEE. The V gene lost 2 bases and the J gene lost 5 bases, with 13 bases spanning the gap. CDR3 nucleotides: TGTGCCAGCAGCTTCGGGGGGCCTGGGGAGACCCAGTACTTC. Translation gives CASSFGGPGETQYF.

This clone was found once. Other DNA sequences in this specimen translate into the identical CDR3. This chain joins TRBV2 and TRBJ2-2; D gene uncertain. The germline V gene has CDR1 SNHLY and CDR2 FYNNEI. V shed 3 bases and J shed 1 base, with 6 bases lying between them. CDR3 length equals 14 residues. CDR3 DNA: TGTGCCAGCAGTGAGACAAGGAACACCGGGGAGCTGTTTTTT. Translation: CASSETRNTGELFF.

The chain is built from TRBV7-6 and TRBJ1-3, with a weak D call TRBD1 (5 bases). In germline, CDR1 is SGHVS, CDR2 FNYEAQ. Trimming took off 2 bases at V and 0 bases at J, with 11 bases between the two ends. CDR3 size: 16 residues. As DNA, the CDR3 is TGTGCCAGCAGCTTATGGACATTGAGCTCTGGAAACACCATATATTTT. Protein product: CASSLWTLSSGNTIYF.

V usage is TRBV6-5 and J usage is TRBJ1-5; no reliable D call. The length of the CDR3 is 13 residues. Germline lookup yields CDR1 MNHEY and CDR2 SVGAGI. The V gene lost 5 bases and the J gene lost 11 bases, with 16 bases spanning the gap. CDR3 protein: CASSRGPTNTQHF. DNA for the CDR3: TGTGCCAGCAGTCGCGGGCCGACCAACACCCAGCATTTT.

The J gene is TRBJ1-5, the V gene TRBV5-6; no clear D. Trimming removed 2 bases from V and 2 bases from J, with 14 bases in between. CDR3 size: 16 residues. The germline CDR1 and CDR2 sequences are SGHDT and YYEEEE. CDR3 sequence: CASSFGAGGGNQPQHF. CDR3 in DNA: TGTGCCAGCAGCTTTGGCGCGGGTGGAGGCAATCAGCCCCAGCATTTT.

The CDR3: CASSPWDRGREQYF. The CDR3 DNA is TGTGCCAGCAGCCCCTGGGACAGGGGAAGGGAGCAGTACTTC. The chain combines TRBV5-6 with TRBJ2-7; 10 bases map to TRBD1. Per the germline V gene, CDR1 is SGHDT and CDR2 is YYEEEE. The CDR3 loop spans 14 amino acids. V gave up 4 bases and J gave up 7 bases; unmatched junction bases: 8.

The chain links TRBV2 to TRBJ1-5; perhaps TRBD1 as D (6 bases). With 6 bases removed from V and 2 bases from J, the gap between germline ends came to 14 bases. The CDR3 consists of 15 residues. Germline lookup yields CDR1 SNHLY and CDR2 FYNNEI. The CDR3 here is CASRYRVSGNQPQHF. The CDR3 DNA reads TGTGCCAGCAGATACAGGGTTTCGGGCAATCAGCCCCAGCATTTT.